This TCR beta chain was sequenced during a study of cytomegalovirus exposure and HLA in healthy donors (dated by TCRdb to the late 2010s). Regarding the research as a whole: In an earlier analysis of under 600 of the donors, less than 350 Gb of sequence data and 117 million unique TCR beta sequences from about 179 million T cells were reported. Of the approximately 400 genotyped donors, approximately 83% fell in the genetic ancestry cluster associated with self-reported Caucasian donors. Roughly five DR-DQ haplotypes were handled as single units for association and clustering, since linkage in the cohort was strong. HLA typing covered class I and class II loci at four-digit resolution. All discovery cohort repertoires had been generated on a single sequencing platform. The study was designed to test whether signatures of past pathogen exposure could be identified by cataloging public T cell receptors. Using immunosequencing, the study profiled T cell repertoires from 550 to 750 subjects and related those repertoires to cytomegalovirus serostatus. To predict cytomegalovirus infection status, the study combined high-throughput TCR immunosequencing, statistical association of individual TCRs with disease status, and machine learning. The number of donors typed differed by locus, with 629-630 for A, B, C, DRB1 and DQB1, 522 for DQA1, about 610 for DPA1, and around 450 for DPB1. In the later analysis, no new phenotypic data were used to find candidate immune exposures; instead, reliance was placed on TCR beta sequences and their occurrence across donors. Across 300 to 500 genotyped donors of the cohort, an average of roughly 230,000 unique TCR beta nucleotide sequences per donor were sequenced, and 15% to 20% of those sequences were non-productive. In a later analysis, previously published TCR beta repertoires from 550 to 750 donors were re-analyzed and high-resolution HLA genotyping was added so that TCR occurrence patterns could be studied. To decide whether each TCR beta V gene segment behaved as functional or pseudogenic, an earlier analysis of nearly 600 of the donors relied on high-throughput TCR beta sequencing. An early release that covered more than 550 HLA-typed donors contained approximately 320 gigabases of sequencing data and approximately 85 million unique TCR sequences. In a later genetic analysis, genome-wide SNP genotypes for about three fifths of the roughly 670 donors were used, and that subset was treated as a discovery cohort. In addition to the first cohort of around 670 subjects, a separate validation cohort of 120 different subjects was used. Alongside the repertoire data, information on donor age, sex, ethnicity and CMV serostatus was compiled. Findings and caveats that apply to the study as a whole: Across donors, most TCR sequences were observed very rarely, whereas some public TCRs were present in many individuals. Sequencing depth was assumed to be roughly uniform across donors in the presence/absence analyses, though that assumption may not hold. A group of highly shared sequence variants was considered likely to be a technical artifact of the sequencing pipeline. Compared with equally common non-associated chains, HLA-associated TCR beta chains in a later analysis were more clonally expanded and had lower generation probabilities. At a false discovery rate of 0.05, a later analysis linked 16,951 TCR beta sequences to specific HLA alleles. A later genetic analysis reported fewer N-insertions in productive TCRs among donors in an Asian-associated ancestry cluster than the roughly 700-donor mean. Because counts were too low, 15 to 20 rarely observed V segments, including chromosome 9 orphons, were excluded from the earlier analysis of several hundred of the donors. HLA typing was unavailable for some donors at each locus, so association tests used only the typed subset. Broadly in line with IMGT annotations, most TCR beta V segments showed up in productive rearrangements about 87% or about 30% of the time in an earlier analysis of several hundred of the donors. The authors suggested that the approach could potentially be generalized to other disease states and immunological phenotypes. In vitro tests confirmed that a few of the cytomegalovirus-associated TCR beta chains recognize cytomegalovirus antigens. In a later genetic analysis, a missense DCLRE1C variant was associated with V-gene and J-gene trimming of TCR beta chains, and the association was replicated in an independent cohort. According to a later analysis, TCR association rates differed among HLA loci, with DRB1 alleles showing the most associated TCRs and HLA-C alleles showing the fewest. A further reported finding was that TCR beta sequences accurately predicted the HLA-A and HLA-B alleles for most subjects in the first cohort. Some IMGT-functional V segments, including TRBV6-2 and TRBV6-3, could not be distinguished by the 87-base-pair reads and were therefore excluded. According to a later analysis, parvovirus B19, influenza, CMV and Epstein-Barr virus appeared linked to several top co-occurrence clusters. Correlated functional status among segregating V segments might reflect linkage disequilibrium, but an unknown experimental factor could not be ruled out. In both the original and validation cohorts, the classifier was reported to diagnose cytomegalovirus status with high specificity and sensitivity. In this cohort, only TCR beta chains were sequenced, and detectable features were limited by the absence of alpha or paired-chain data. The only immune exposure information available for the cohort was CMV serostatus. In the study, about 150 TCR beta chains were listed as associated with cytomegalovirus. Strong co-occurrence of HLA alleles, especially DR and DQ, made assigning TCR associations to individual alleles difficult. In a later analysis, most CMV-associated TCR beta chains were found to appear HLA-restricted, with HLA associations seemingly driven largely by CMV exposure.

The germline V gene provides CDR1 ENHRY and CDR2 SYGVKD. V and J are trimmed by 6 bases and 6 bases, and the gene matches miss 8 bases of the junction. Including the terminal cysteine and phenylalanine, the CDR3 comprises 16 residues. Only the CDR3 DNA stays, 48 bases, in frame from base 1. Library generation was performed with the immunoSEQ multiplex PCR assay. A mixture of 60 forward primers for TCR Vbeta segments and 13 reverse primers for TCR Jbeta segments was used in the multiplex PCR. A multiplex PCR assay on genomic DNA amplified the CDR3 region of rearranged TCR beta genes. The Illumina HiSeq System was used to sequence the amplified TCR beta libraries as 87-base-pair reads. On the study's bioinformatics: A later analysis counted tens of millions of unique TCR beta chains across the 666 repertoires, and 9 million to 14 million of these chains were shared by at least two donors. Raw reads were error-corrected and collapsed into unique sequences with a nearest-neighbor algorithm that merged closely related sequences to remove PCR and sequencing errors. V, D and J gene segments were assigned by aligning CDR3 sequences to IMGT reference sequences. For a sequence to be retained, a match of at least six nucleotides to both a V gene segment and a J gene segment was required. A rearrangement was called productive if the CDR3 had no stop codons and remained in frame with V and J, and every other rearrangement was called non-productive. Following IMGT convention, CDR3 was defined as the stretch from the second conserved V-encoded cysteine up to the conserved J-encoded phenylalanine. The earlier analysis of around 640 of the donors excluded sequences that lacked an unambiguous match to a single V gene segment. In an earlier analysis of several hundred of the donors, a V segment was called functional when productive rearrangements were above 56.7%, and segregating when the standard deviation between donors exceeded 5%. A statistical classification framework was built for diagnosing cytomegalovirus status from the catalog of TCR beta chain sequences. In a later analysis, V and J genes were assigned by comparing TCR nucleotide sequences against IMGT/GENE-DB human TR gene sequences. A later analysis assigned CDR3 sequences and most-parsimonious VDJ recombination scenarios with the TCRdist pipeline. A later analysis defined each TCR beta chain by its CDR3 amino acid sequence plus V-gene family, and excluded reads lacking a unique V-gene family. To address suspected cross-contamination and a sequencing artifact, a later analysis removed 450 to 700 highly shared, low-generation-probability nucleotide sequences. For each public chain, a later analysis derived a clonal expansion index from normalized ranks of inferred template counts within each repertoire. In a later analysis, generation probabilities were computed with a VDJ recombination model fitted to out-of-frame rearrangements, and the resulting probabilities were checked against IGoR. In a later analysis, hypergeometric tests were used to score TCR-TCR, TCR-HLA and TCR-CMV co-occurrence, with a repertoire-size bias correction applied to TCR pairs. A later analysis estimated false discovery rates by permuting HLA or CMV assignments 20 times. A later analysis grouped co-occurring TCRs with DBSCAN, adding TCRdist sequence similarity when clustering within HLA-allele-positive subsets. Repertoires with fewer than 30,000 or more than 120,000 public chains, plus five repertoires with anomalous nucleotide sharing, were excluded from co-occurrence clustering. TCRdb retrieved this table from immuneACCESS and kept in-frame rearrangements only. Not all clones are present; in checked studies, unresolved V genes account for under half, and no reason is known for the remainder. The V and J calls and clone size are taken from that table; D and trimming were inferred from the DNA. The sample table contains around 130,000 clones; only one count was recorded for 60% to 75% of them. The ten top clones hold less than 7% of the sample.

For this clone: This clone's antigen is unknown. Base-call qualities are not available, and no considerably larger clone is one nucleotide away.

The cohort comprised around 700 healthy bone marrow donors. All cohort members were sampled while nominally healthy, although unrecorded immune exposures were likely present. The donor was CMV seropositive and belonged to the group of about 290 seropositive cohort members. A peripheral blood sample was provided by each donor, and peripheral blood mononuclear cells were used for TCR beta sequencing. Genomic DNA was extracted from the blood cell samples with the Qiagen DNeasy Blood Extraction Kit. The sequence joins TRBV10-3 to TRBJ1-6; 10 junctional bases match TRBD1. Sequenced input: PBMCs. The sequence derives from a woman in her forties or fifties in good health and CMV-seropositive. The DNA sequence follows: TGTGCCATCAGCGGACAGGGGGGCGATAGTAATTCACCCCTCCACTTT. This yields the protein CAISGQGGDSNSPLHF.